This T cell receptor beta chain emerged from a study of blood T cell repertoires in COVID-19. Study-wide context: Researchers got acute and convalescent COVID-19 samples from the United States, Italy and Spain.

A single count supports this clone. Per the authors' pipeline: For nucleated cells, counts were estimated from reference gene primer amplification. Method: immunoSEQ multiplex PCR; TCRdb's copy keeps in-frame clones and lacks some. V, J and clone size reflect that table, while D and trimming were determined from the DNA. Among about 300,000 clones listed, 90% were seen once. The ends were cut back, 4 bases at V and 1 base at J, with 13 bases in the middle. The length of the CDR3 is 15 residues. CDR1 and CDR2 from the germline V gene are MGHRA and YSYEKL. The TCR originated in a woman in her 30s with COVID-19, enrolled during active disease. Sequencing was carried out using peripheral blood. The J gene is TRBJ2-5, the V gene TRBV4-1; D perhaps matches TRBD1 (6 bases). The CDR3 region is CASSLRPDSQETQYF. The CDR3 nucleotides read TGCGCCAGCAGCCTCCGACCGGACAGCCAAGAGACCCAGTACTTC.